This T cell receptor beta chain was sequenced during a study of shared clonotypes between healthy human individuals. General study findings and limits: The sole specimen, blood, was sampled, and tissue repertoires likely differ. Naive CD4 clonotype sharing across a few donors was approximately 5%.

As regards this clone: No antigen is known for it.

Nashville, Tennessee was home to all donors, who were Caucasian adults. The CDR3 length is 13 residues. Germline values: CDR1 SGDLS, CDR2 YYNGEE. V was shortened by 3 bases and J by 7 bases, with 11 bases between the two germline ends. Sorted-subset replicate PCR reactions were performed with approximately 200 ng DNA, corresponding to roughly 27,000 T cell genomes. Sequencing used immunoSEQ multiplex PCR; TCRdb keeps in-frame clones, though not all of them. The sample carries roughly 700,000 clones, roughly 88% recorded once. The rearrangement links TRBV9 to TRBJ2-1; D gene ambiguous. Sequenced material: memory CD8+ T cells from PBMCs. Regarding subset: CD45RO+ cells pooled with CCR7-negative TemRA cells. This TCR came from a man aged 18 to 35 in good health. Some clones in this sample may be carry-over from other donors' samples. The CDR3 DNA follows: TGTGCCAGCAGCGGCACCGGGCTAAATGAGCAGTTCTTC. Amino acids: CASSGTGLNEQFF.